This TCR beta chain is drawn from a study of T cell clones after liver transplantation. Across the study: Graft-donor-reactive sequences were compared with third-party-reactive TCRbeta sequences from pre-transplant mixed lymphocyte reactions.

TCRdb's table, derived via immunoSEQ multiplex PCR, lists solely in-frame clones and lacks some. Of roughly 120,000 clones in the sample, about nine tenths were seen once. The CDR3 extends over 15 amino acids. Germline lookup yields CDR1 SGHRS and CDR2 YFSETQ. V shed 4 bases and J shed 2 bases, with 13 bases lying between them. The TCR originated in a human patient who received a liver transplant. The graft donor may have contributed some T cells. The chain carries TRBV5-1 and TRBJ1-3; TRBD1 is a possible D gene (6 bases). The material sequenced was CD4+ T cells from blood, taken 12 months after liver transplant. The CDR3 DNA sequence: TGCGCCAGCAGCCCGCGGGAGGGGGCTGGAAACACCATATATTTT. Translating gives CASSPREGAGNTIYF.